This TCR beta chain was obtained from a study of T cell repertoires in cytomegalovirus infection. For the study at large: CMV epitopes in the study were HLA-C-restricted (recently identified) and HLA-B-restricted (well studied). In public TCR beta signatures, there were indications of both CMV infection and matching HLA type.

Using its own MiXCR run on the reads, TCRdb lists one record per CDR3 protein. The data hold about 70,000 distinct CDR3 sequences, with roughly 20% observed a single time. The CDR3 loop spans 14 amino acids. V dropped 0 bases and J dropped 0 bases, with 3 bases sitting between them. Germline V CDR1 and CDR2: SGHAT, FQNNGV. The study, taken as a whole, reports: The ex vivo response was dominated by HLA-C-restricted CMV-specific TCR beta clonotypes. Cumulative public TCR beta family frequency identified carriers of CMV plus the relevant HLA.

About this clonotype itself: The target antigen is unknown.

The chain joins TRBV11-2 to TRBJ1-3; D ambiguous. This receptor was taken from a human donor in good health (CMV status not recorded). Some clones in this sample may be carry-over from other donors' samples. The sequenced sample was CD8+ T cells from cultured PBMCs, obtained from culture after CMV antigen stimulation. The DNA of the CDR3 is TGTGCCAGCAGCTTAGAAACCTCTGGAAACACCATATATTTT. It encodes CASSLETSGNTIYF.